The source of this T cell receptor beta chain is a study of control samples from healthy donors and cancer patients. Sequencing was performed with immunoSEQ multiplex PCR; in TCRdb, only in-frame clones are kept and a portion is missing. This sample carries roughly 98,000 clones, roughly four fifths of them seen once, and the ten largest clones take approximately 9.8%. Germline assignment: CDR1 MGHRA and CDR2 YSYEKL. V was trimmed by 3 bases and J by 6 bases, leaving 12 bases between them. CDR3 size: 14 residues. This clone was counted only a few times. The receptor was derived from a woman aged 60-70 years in good health. This rearrangement joins TRBV4-1 to TRBJ2-1; D is possibly TRBD2 (5 bases). Sample: blood. The CDR3 loop is CASSQGSILNEQFF. In nucleotides, the CDR3 is TGCGCCAGCAGCCAGGGGAGCATCCTCAATGAGCAGTTCTTC.